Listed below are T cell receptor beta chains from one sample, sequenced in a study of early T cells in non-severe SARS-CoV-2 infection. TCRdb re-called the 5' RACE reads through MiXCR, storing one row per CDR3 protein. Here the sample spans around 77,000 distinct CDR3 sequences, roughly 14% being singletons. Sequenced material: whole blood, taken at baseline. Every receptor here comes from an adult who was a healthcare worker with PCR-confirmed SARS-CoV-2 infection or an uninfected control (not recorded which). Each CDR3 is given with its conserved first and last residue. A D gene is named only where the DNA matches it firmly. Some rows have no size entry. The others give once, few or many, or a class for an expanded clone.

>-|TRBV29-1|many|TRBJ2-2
TGCAGCGTCGCCGGGGACATGACCGGGGAGCTGTTTTTT
CSVAGDMTGELFF
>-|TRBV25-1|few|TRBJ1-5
TGTGCCAGCAGTGAATCAGGGTTCAGCAATCAGCCCCAGCATTTT
CASSESGFSNQPQHF
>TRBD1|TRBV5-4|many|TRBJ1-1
TGTGCCAGCAGCTTCGACAGGGGGGCTGAAGCTTTCTTT
CASSFDRGAEAFF
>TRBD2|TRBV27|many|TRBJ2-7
TGTGCCAGCAGTTCCGGCGGCGGGGGCTCCTACGAGCAGTACTTC
CASSSGGGGSYEQYF
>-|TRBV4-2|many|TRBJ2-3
TGTGCCAGCAGCCAACCCTTTACTGGCACAGATACGCAGTATTTT
CASSQPFTGTDTQYF
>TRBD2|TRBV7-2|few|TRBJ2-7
TGTGCCAGCCGTAGAGCGGGAGAAACTTACGAGCAGTACTTC
CASRRAGETYEQYF
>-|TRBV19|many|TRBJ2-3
TGTGCCAGTACCTCAAGTCCAGGACCGGGAGATACGCAGTATTTT
CASTSSPGPGDTQYF
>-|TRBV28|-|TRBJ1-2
TGTGCCAGCAGTTTCAATACTATGGATGGCTACACCTTC
CASSFNTMDGYTF
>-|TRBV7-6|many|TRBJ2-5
TGTGCCAGCACCCCGTCCCCCGGCGAGCAAGAGACCCAGTACTTC
CASTPSPGEQETQYF
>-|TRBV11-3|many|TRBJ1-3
TGTGCCAGCAGCCTGGAGGCTGGAAACACCATATATTTT
CASSLEAGNTIYF
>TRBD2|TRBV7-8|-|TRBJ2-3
TGTGCCAGCAGCCGACTAGCGATGATGGGCCGCGATACGCAGTATTTT
CASSRLAMMGRDTQYF
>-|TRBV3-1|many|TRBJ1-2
TGTGCCAGCAGCCCGCCACAGCTTTTCCTGGGCTACACCTTC
CASSPPQLFLGYTF
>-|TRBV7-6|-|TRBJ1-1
TGTGCCAGCAGCTTAAAAGGGCCAGGATTTTCCACTGAAGCTTTCTTT
CASSLKGPGFSTEAFF
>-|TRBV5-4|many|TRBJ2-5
TGTGCCAGCAGCTTGGGTGGCGGAAAAGAGACCCAGTACTTC
CASSLGGGKETQYF
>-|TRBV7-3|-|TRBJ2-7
TGTGCCAGCAGCTCGACTCCCCTTACGCAGCAGTACTTC
CASSSTPLTQQYF
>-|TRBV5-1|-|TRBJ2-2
TGCGCCAGCTTCCGGGGAAAGACCGGGGAGCTGTTTTTT
CASFRGKTGELFF
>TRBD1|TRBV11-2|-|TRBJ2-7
TGTGCCAGCAGCCAAAGGACAGGGGCCTCCTACGAGCAGTACTTC
CASSQRTGASYEQYF
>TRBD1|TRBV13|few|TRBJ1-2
TGTGCCAGCAGCTCCGGGACAGGGATTAACTATGGCTACACCTTC
CASSSGTGINYGYTF
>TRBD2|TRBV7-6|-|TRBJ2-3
TGTGCCAGCAGCCAAACTAGCGGGAGGATCACAGATACGCAGTATTTT
CASSQTSGRITDTQYF
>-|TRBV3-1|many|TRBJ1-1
TGTGCCAGCAGCCACGCAAGTGGGGCTTTCTTT
CASSHASGAFF
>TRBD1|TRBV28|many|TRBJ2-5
TGTGCCAGCAGCCTAGGGACAGGGCGATACACCCAGTACTTC
CASSLGTGRYTQYF
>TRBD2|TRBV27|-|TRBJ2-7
TGTGCCAGCAGACAGAGCGGGAGTACATCCTACGAGCAGTACTTC
CASRQSGSTSYEQYF
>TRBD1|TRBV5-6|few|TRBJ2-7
TGTGCCAGCAGCTTGGCCTGGGACAGGACCGAGCAGTACTTC
CASSLAWDRTEQYF
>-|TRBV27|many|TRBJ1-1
TGTGCCAGCAGTGACAGGTTCATGAACACTGAAGCTTTCTTT
CASSDRFMNTEAFF
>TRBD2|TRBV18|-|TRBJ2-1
TGTGCCAGCTCACCCATGGGAGGGAGGGCCACCAATGAGCAGTTCTTC
CASSPMGGRATNEQFF
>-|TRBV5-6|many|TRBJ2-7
TGTGCCAGCAGCGCCCGGGACACCTCCTACGAGCAGTACTTC
CASSARDTSYEQYF
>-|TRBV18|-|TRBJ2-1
TGTGCCAGCTCACCCACCGGCAAGCCCAATTACAATGAGCAGTTCTTC
CASSPTGKPNYNEQFF
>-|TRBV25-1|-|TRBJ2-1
TGTGCCAGCAGTGAATTAGGGGTTGGGCTACGGTCCTACAATGAGCAGTTCTTC
CASSELGVGLRSYNEQFF
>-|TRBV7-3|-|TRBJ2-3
TGTGCCAGCAGTTCCTCCCAGGGGGGGGATACGCAGTATTTT
CASSSSQGGDTQYF
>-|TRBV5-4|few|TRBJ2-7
TGTGCCAGCAGCCCCACCCTTCCCGGGTCAGGGATGAGAGACGAGCAGTACTTC
CASSPTLPGSGMRDEQYF
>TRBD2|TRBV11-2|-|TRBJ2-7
TGTGCCAGCAGCCCGGGGACTAGATTGTACGAGCAGTACTTC
CASSPGTRLYEQYF
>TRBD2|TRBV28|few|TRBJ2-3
TGTGCCAGCAGTTCCGGGACTAGCGGGATGTATACGCAGTATTTT
CASSSGTSGMYTQYF
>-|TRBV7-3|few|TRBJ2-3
TGTGCCAGCAGCTTAATGGCTCGCACAGATACGCAGTATTTT
CASSLMARTDTQYF
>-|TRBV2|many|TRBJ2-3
TGTGCCAGCACTACGACTCTCCGCACAGATACGCAGTATTTT
CASTTTLRTDTQYF
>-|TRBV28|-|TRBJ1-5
TGTGCCAGCAGCGAAGGGGGTGATAGCAATCAGCCCCAGCATTTT
CASSEGGDSNQPQHF
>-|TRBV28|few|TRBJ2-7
TGTGCCAGCAGTTCAAATGAGCAGTACTTC
CASSSNEQYF
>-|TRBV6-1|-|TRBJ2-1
TGTGCCGCCTTGCAGGGCTATGAGCAGTTCTTC
CAALQGYEQFF
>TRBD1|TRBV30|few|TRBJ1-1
TGTGCCTGGAGTAAAACAGGGGTTAACACTGAAGCTTTCTTT
CAWSKTGVNTEAFF
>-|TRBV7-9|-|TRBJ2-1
TGTGCCAGCAGCTGGGGGACGGAGCAGTTCTTC
CASSWGTEQFF
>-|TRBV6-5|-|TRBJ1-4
TGTGCCAGCAGCCCGCAGGCGGGGATGTCAACTAATGAAAAACTGTTTTTT
CASSPQAGMSTNEKLFF
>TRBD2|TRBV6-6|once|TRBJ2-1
TGTGCCAGCAGTTACTCTGGACTAGCACCGAGCTCCTACAATGAGCAGTTCTTC
CASSYSGLAPSSYNEQFF
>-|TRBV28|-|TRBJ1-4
TGTGCCAGCAGTTTTAATCCCCCTCGGGGTAATGAAAAACTGTTTTTT
CASSFNPPRGNEKLFF
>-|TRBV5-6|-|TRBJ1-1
TGTGCCAGCAGCTTGGTCCCGAACACTGAAGCTTTCTTT
CASSLVPNTEAFF
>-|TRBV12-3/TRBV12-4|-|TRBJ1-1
TGTGCCAGCAGTCTTTACAGGGAAAGGGCCACTGAAGCTTTCTTT
CASSLYRERATEAFF
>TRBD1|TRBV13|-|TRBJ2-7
TGTGCCAGCAGCCCGGCCGGGACAGGGAGCTCCTACGAGCAGTACTTC
CASSPAGTGSSYEQYF
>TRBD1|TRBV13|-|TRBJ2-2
TGTGCCAGCAGCCCCCGGGACAGACCATCGGCGGACACCGGGGAGCTGTTTTTT
CASSPRDRPSADTGELFF
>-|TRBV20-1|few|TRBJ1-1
TGCAGTGCTAGGGTGATTAAGGACACCTACACTGAAGCTTTCTTT
CSARVIKDTYTEAFF
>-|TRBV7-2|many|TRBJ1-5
TGTGCCAGCAGCTTAGCTGATCAGCCCCAGCATTTT
CASSLADQPQHF
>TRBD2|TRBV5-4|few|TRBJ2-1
TGTGCCAGCAAGATCCCGGGACTAGGAGGGAATGAGCAGTTCTTC
CASKIPGLGGNEQFF
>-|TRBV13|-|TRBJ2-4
TGTGCCAGCAGCCCCATGGGACAAGGCAAAAACATTCAGTACTTC
CASSPMGQGKNIQYF
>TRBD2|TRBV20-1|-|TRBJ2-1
TGCAGTGCTAGAACCCCGGCGGGAGAAGCCTACAATGAGCAGTTCTTC
CSARTPAGEAYNEQFF
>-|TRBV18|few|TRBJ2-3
TGTGCCAGCTCACCCTTCACCGACGAGCAGTATTTT
CASSPFTDEQYF
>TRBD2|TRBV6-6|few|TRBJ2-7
TGTGCCAGCAGCCTCTTAGCGGGAGGGCCCACCTACGAGCAGTACTTC
CASSLLAGGPTYEQYF